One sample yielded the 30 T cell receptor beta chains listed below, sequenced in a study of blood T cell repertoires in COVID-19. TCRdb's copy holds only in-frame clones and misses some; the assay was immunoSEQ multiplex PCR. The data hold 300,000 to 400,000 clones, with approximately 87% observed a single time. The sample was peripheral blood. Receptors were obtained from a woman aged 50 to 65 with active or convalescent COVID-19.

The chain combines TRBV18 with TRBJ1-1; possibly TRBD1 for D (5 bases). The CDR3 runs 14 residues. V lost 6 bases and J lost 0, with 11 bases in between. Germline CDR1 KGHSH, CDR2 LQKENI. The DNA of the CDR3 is TGTGCCAGCTCTCCGGACACAGTGAACACTGAAGCTTTCTTT. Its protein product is CASSPDTVNTEAFF. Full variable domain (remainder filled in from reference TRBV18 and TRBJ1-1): NAGVMQNPRHLVRRRGQEARLRCSPMKGHSHVYWYRQLPEEGLKFMVYLQKENIIDESGMPKERFSAEFPKEGPSILRIQQVVRGDSAAYFCASSPDTVNTEAFFGQGTRLTVV.

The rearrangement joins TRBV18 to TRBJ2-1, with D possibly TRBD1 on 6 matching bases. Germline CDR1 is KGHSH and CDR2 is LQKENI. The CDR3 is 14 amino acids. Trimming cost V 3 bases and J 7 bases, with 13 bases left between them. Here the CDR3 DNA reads TGTGCCAGCTCACCGTGGACAGAGACTAATGAGCAGTTCTTC. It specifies CASSPWTETNEQFF.

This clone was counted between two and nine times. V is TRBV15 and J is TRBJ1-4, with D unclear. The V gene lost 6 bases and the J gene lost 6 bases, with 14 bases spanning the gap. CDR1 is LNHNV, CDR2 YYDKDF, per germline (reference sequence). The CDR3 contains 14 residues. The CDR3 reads CATREGNEDEKLFF. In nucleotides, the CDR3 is TGTGCCACCAGAGAGGGAAACGAAGATGAAAAACTGTTTTTT.

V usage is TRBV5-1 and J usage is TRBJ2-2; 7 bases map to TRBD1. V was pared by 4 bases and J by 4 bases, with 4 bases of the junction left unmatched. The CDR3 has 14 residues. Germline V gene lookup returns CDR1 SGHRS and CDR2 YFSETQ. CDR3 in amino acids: CASSTGQSTGELFF. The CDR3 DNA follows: TGCGCCAGCAGCACGGGACAGTCCACCGGGGAGCTGTTTTTT.

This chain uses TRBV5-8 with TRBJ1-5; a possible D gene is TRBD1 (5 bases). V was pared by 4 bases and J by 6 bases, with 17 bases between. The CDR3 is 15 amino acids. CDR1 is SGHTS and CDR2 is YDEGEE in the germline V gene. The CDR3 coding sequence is TGTGCCAGCAGCCCCGGGACGAGGGGAGGTCAGCCCCAGCATTTT. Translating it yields CASSPGTRGGQPQHF.

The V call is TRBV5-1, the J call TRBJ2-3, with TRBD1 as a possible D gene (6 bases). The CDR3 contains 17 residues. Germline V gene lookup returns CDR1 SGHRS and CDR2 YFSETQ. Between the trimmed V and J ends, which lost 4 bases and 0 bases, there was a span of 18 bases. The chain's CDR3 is CASSPSTGHTSTDTQYF. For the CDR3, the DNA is TGCGCCAGCAGCCCCTCGACAGGCCACACTAGCACAGATACGCAGTATTTT.

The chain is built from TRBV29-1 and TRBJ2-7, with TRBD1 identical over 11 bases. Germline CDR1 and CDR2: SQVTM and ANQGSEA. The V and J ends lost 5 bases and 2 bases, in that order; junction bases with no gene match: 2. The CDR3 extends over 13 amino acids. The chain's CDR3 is CSVRTGGTYEQYF. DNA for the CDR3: TGCAGCGTTAGGACAGGGGGCACCTACGAGCAGTACTTC.

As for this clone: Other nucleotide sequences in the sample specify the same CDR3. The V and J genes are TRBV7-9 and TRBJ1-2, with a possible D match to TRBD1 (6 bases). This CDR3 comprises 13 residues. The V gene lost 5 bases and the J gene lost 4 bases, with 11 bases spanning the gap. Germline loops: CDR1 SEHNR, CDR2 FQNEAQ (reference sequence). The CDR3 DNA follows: TGTGCCAGCAGCGTGACAGGCCCCTATGGCTACACCTTC. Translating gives CASSVTGPYGYTF.

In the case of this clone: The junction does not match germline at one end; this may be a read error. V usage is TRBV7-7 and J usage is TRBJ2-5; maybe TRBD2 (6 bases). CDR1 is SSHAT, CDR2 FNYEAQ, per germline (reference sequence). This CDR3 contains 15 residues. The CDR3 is CASSLAVQVGETQYF. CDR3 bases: TGTGCTAGCAGCTTAGCGGTCCAGGTCGGAGAGACCCAGTACTTC.

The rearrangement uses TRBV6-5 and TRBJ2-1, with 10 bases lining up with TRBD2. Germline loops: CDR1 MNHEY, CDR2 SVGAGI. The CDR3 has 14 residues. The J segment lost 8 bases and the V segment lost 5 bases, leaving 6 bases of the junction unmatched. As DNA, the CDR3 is TGTGCCAGCAGTAGCGGGAGGGCCACCGATGAGCAGTTCTTC. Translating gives CASSSGRATDEQFF.

This CDR3 reads CASSPGGQGPIYTF. The CDR3 nucleotides are TGCGCCAGCAGCCCAGGAGGACAGGGGCCGATCTACACCTTC. The rearrangement uses TRBV5-1 and TRBJ1-2, with TRBD1 matching over 9 bases. The length of the CDR3 is 14 residues. Germline CDR1 SGHRS, CDR2 YFSETQ. The junction had 11 bases not matched to a gene; V was cut back by 4 bases and J by 10 bases. The full variable domain, completed using reference TRBV5-1 and TRBJ1-2, is KAGVTQTPRYLIKTRGQQVTLSCSPISGHRSVSWYQQTPGQGLQFLFEYFSETQRNKGNFPGRFSGRQFSNSRSEMNVSTLELGDSALYLCASSPGGQGPIYTFGSGTRLTVV.

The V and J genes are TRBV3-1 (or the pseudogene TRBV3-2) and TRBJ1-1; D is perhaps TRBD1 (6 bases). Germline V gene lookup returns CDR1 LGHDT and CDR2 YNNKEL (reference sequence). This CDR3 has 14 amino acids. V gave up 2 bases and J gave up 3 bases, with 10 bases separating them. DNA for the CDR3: TGTGCCAGCAGCCAATACCAGGGGTACACTGAAGCTTTCTTT. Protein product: CASSQYQGYTEAFF.

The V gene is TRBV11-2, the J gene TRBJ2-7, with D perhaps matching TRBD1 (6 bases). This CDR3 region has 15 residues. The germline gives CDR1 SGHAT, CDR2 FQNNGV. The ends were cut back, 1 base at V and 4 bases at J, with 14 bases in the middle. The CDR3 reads CASSLGSGGRYEQYF. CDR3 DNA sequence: TGTGCCAGCAGCTTAGGCTCTGGGGGCAGGTACGAGCAGTACTTC.

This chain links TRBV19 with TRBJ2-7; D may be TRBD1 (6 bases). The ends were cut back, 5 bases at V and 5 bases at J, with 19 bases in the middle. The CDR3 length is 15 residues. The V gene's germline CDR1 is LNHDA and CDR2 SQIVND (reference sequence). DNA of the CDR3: TGTGCCAGTAGTCCCGGAGCAGGGGCGGTGCACGAGCAGTACTTC. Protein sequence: CASSPGAGAVHEQYF.

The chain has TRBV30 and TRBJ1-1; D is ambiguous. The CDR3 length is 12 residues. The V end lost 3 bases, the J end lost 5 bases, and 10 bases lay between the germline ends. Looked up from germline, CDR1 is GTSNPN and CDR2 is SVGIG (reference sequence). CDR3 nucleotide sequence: TGTGCCTGGAGCAGGCTTAGGACTGAAGCTTTCTTT. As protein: CAWSRLRTEAFF.

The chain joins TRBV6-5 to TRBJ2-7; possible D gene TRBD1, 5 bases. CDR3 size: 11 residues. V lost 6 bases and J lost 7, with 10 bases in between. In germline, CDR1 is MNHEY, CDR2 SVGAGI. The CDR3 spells CASRSRVEQYF. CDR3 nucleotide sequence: TGTGCCAGCAGAAGCAGGGTAGAGCAGTACTTC.

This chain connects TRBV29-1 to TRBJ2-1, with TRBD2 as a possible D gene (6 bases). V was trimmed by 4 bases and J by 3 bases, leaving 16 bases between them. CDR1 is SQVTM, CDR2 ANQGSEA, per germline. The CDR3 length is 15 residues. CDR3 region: CSVVGWEAGYNEQFF. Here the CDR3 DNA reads TGCAGCGTTGTTGGTTGGGAGGCGGGCTACAATGAGCAGTTCTTC.

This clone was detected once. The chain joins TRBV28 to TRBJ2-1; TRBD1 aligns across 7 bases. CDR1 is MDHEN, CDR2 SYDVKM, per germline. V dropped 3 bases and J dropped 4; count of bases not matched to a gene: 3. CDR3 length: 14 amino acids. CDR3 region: CASSFGTAYNEQFF. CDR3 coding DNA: TGTGCCAGCAGTTTCGGGACAGCATACAATGAGCAGTTCTTC.

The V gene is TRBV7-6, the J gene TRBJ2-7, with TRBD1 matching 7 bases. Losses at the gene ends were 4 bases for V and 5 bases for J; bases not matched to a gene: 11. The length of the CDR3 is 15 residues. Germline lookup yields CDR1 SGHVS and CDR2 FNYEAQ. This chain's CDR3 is CASSSGTAHTDEQYF. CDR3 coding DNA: TGTGCCAGCAGCTCCGGGACAGCGCACACGGACGAGCAGTACTTC.

The CDR3 is CASSPQGNQPQHF. CDR3 nucleotide sequence: TGTGCCAGTAGTCCGCAGGGCAATCAGCCCCAGCATTTT. This rearrangement joins TRBV19 to TRBJ1-5; D uncertain. The ends were cut back, 5 bases at V and 2 bases at J, with 7 bases in the middle. CDR1 is LNHDA and CDR2 is SQIVND in the germline V gene (reference sequence). The CDR3 runs 13 residues.

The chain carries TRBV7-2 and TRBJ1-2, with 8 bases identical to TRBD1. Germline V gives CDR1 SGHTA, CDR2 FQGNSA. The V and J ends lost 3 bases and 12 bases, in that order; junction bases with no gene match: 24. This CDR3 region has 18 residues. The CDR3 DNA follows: TGTGCCAGCAGCTTTGGACCGTGGCGCTCAGGGGGCGAAACCCTCCACACCTTC. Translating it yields CASSFGPWRSGGETLHTF.

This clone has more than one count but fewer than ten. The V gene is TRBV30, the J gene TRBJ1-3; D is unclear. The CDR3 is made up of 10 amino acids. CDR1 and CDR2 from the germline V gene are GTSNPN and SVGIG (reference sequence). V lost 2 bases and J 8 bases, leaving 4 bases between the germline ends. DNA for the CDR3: TGTGCCTGGAGTCGTGACACCATATATTTT. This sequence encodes CAWSRDTIYF.

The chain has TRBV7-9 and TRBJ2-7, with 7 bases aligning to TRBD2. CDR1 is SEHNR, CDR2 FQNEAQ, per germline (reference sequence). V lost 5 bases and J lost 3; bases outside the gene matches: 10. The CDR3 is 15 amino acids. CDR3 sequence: CASSPRGRERYEQYF. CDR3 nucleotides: TGTGCCAGCAGCCCCCGTGGGCGGGAGCGCTACGAGCAGTACTTC.

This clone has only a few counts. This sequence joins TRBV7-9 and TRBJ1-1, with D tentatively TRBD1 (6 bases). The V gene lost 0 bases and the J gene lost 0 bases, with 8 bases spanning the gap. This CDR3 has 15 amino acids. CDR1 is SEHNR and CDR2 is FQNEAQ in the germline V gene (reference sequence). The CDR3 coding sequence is TGTGCCAGCAGCTTAGCTTCAGGGGTGAACACTGAAGCTTTCTTT. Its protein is CASSLASGVNTEAFF.

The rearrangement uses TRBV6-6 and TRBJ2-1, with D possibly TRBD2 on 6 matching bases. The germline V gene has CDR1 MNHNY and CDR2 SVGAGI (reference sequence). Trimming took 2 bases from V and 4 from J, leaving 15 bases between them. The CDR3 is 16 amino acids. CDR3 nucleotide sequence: TGTGCCAGCAGTTACCTGGAGGGGCGGCGGTACAATGAGCAGTTCTTC. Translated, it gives CASSYLEGRRYNEQFF.

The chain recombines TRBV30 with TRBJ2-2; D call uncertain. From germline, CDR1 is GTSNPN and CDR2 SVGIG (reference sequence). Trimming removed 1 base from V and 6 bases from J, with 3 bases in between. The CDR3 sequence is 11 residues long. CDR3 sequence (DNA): TGTGCCTGGAGTGCTCCCGGGGAGCTGTTTTTT. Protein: CAWSAPGELFF.

CDR3 nucleotide sequence: TGTGCCAGCAGCCCGGGGGGGACCTCTTCCTACGAGCAGTACTTC. The encoded protein is CASSPGGTSSYEQYF. The chain couples TRBV5-5 to TRBJ2-7; the match to TRBD2 covers 8 bases. Germline assignment: CDR1 SGHKS and CDR2 YYEKEE (reference sequence). This CDR3 spans 15 amino acids. V trimming: 4 bases; J trimming: 1 base; junction bases outside the gene matches: 7.

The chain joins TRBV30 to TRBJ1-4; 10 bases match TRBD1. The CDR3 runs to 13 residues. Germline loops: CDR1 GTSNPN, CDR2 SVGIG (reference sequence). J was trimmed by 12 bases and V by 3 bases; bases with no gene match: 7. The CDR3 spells CAWSLDRGSQLFF. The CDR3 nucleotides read TGTGCCTGGAGCTTGGACAGGGGGTCGCAACTGTTTTTT.

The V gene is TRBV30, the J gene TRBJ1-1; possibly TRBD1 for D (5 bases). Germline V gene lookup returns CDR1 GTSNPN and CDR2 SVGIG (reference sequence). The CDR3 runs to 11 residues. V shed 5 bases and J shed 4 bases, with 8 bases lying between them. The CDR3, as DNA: TGTGCCTGGGCCGGGGGCACTGAAGCTTTCTTT. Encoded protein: CAWAGGTEAFF. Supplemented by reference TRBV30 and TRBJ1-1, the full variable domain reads SQTIHQWPATLVQPVGSPLSLECTVEGTSNPNLYWYRQAAGRGLQLLFYSVGIGQISSEVPQNLSASRPQDRQFILSSKKLLLSDSGFYLCAWAGGTEAFFGQGTRLTVV.

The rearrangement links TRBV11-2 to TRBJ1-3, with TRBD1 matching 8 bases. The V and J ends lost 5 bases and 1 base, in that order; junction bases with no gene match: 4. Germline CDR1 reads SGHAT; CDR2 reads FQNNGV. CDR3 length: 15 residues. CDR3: CASSVDRVSGNTIYF. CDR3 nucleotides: TGTGCCAGCAGCGTGGACAGGGTGTCTGGAAACACCATATATTTT. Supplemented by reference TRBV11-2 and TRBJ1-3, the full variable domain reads EAGVAQSPRYKIIEKRQSVAFWCNPISGHATLYWYQQILGQGPKLLIQFQNNGVVDDSQLPKDRFSAERLKGVDSTLKIQPAKLEDSAVYLCASSVDRVSGNTIYFGEGSWLTVV.